Reported below is one TCR beta chain. Its antigen is still unknown. From each donor, a roughly 2.7 ml peripheral blood sample was collected into PAXgene tubes and stored at -80 degrees C. Without any T cell sorting, total RNA was extracted from whole blood using the PAXgene blood miRNA kit on an automated QIAcube. Peripheral blood from monozygotic twin pairs who were concordant or discordant for inflammatory bowel disease underwent deep TCRalpha and TCRbeta repertoire profiling using unique molecular barcoding. For every twin pair, smoking habits were documented, and each individual was categorised as a current, former or never smoker. The data originate from a study of monozygotic twins with inflammatory bowel disease (dated by TCRdb to 2018 to 2020). Regarding the research as a whole: A total of around 30 monozygotic twin pairs were included in the full study, comprising nine German pairs (four IBD-concordant, five IBD-discordant) and 19 IBD-discordant Danish pairs. Disease-associated traits were sought mainly through comparisons between IBD patients and their genetically identical healthy co-twins within discordant pairs. Each individual had, on average, about 151 000 unique TCRalpha sequences and 181 000 unique TCRbeta sequences available for analysis. Findings and caveats that apply to the study as a whole: IBD patients shared fewer clonotypes with other individuals than healthy twins did, most markedly in patients showing signs of disease activity. Because patients received different immunosuppressive treatments, the repertoires may have picked up extra background noise and variability between individuals. TCRbeta repertoire diversity, by inverse Simpson index, was decreased in IBD patients compared with their healthy co-twins. Concordant and discordant twins showed no difference in repertoire similarity, possibly because of limited statistical power. The analysis was unable to tell different T cell subtypes apart. The results gave no support for a single strong signal or clonotype linked to IBD.

The library came from 5' RACE. Each TCR library was prepared from about 4,000 ng of total RNA. For each sample, cDNA was synthesized in eight separate reactions using SMARTScribe reverse transcriptase. During cDNA synthesis, unique molecular identifiers containing a 6-nucleotide sample barcode were introduced by template switching. TCRalpha and TCRbeta cDNA was amplified in two nested PCRs of around 15 and 10 cycles, and bead purification was carried out after each PCR. Before amplification, the cDNA was treated with uracil DNA-glycosylase and purified using the QIAquick PCR purification kit. The second PCR added Illumina TruSeq-compatible adapters along with sample-specific barcodes. Library quality and concentration were assessed using TapeStation and Qubit, and roughly 5 ng of each library was pooled. Sequencing of the pooled libraries was done on an Illumina HiSeq2500 single-index Rapid Run using custom sequencing primers and 2 x 100 bp reads. The original pipeline was this. MiGEC version 1.2.6 was used for UMI-based consensus assembly, which corrected PCR and sequencing errors. V(D)J alignment, clonotype assembly and CDR3 extraction were performed with MiXCR version 2.1.1. To normalise gene usage, clonotype sharing and MAIT/NKT TCR abundance, the top 1000, 10 000 and 20 000 clonotypes in each sample were analysed. Diversity was computed as the inverse Simpson index with the vegan R package after downsampling to 27 000 UMIs. Statistical testing used paired Mann-Whitney U tests on the discordant twin pairs and applied Benjamini-Hochberg correction for multiple testing. Based on TCRdb reprocessing of the reads, there is one entry per CDR3 protein sequence, and DNA is missing. The V and J calls here are based on TCRdb, not the publication. This sample's listing comprises fewer than 200,000 distinct CDR3 sequences. The ten largest account for approximately 2.5% of the sample.

The CDR3 measures 18 amino acids from cysteine to phenylalanine. No DNA has been recorded. CDR1 and CDR2 (SGDLS, YYNGEE) derive from the germline V gene. Sequencing was done on a sample of blood. The sequence was obtained from a human donor with ulcerative colitis or Crohn's disease, or a healthy co-twin of an affected twin (not recorded which). Recombination joined TRBV9 with TRBJ1-3; the D call of TRBD1 rests on TCRdb alone, since no DNA is present to check it. CDR3 region: CASSVSSEGQLSGNTIYF.